This TCR beta chain emerged from a study of T cell repertoires in ileal Crohn's disease. About the study: Median disease duration was around eight years; 30% to 35% smoked at surgery. Notes on the study in general: Compared with CD4 T cells, sorted CD8 cells carried more expanded clones. Every patient over 26.8% clonality showed endoscopic recurrence.

This CDR3 is built from 14 residues. The J segment lost 5 bases and the V segment lost 8 bases, leaving 10 bases of the junction unmatched. Germline values: CDR1 SNHLY, CDR2 FYNNEI. Approximately 550 nanograms of biopsy DNA per sample underwent TCRB immunosequencing. The assay was immunoSEQ multiplex PCR, and TCRdb's table has in-frame clones only and misses some. The repertoire holds approximately 4,000 clones, with 69% as singletons. Points on this clone: Its antigen is undetermined.

The chain couples TRBV2 to TRBJ1-1; 8 positions match TRBD1. The receptor was isolated from an adult with Crohn's disease. The sequenced sample consisted of ileal tissue. CDR3 protein: CASGRTGRGTEAFF. In DNA form, the CDR3 reads TGTGCCAGCGGTAGGACAGGGCGGGGGACTGAAGCTTTCTTT. Full variable domain (remainder filled in from reference TRBV2 and TRBJ1-1): EPEVTQTPSHQVTQMGQEVILRCVPISNHLYFYWYRQILGQKVEFLVSFYNNEISEKSEIFDDQFSVERPDGSNFTLKIRSTKLEDSAMYFCASGRTGRGTEAFFGQGTRLTVV.